The sequence of this TCR beta chain was determined in a study of early T cells in non-severe SARS-CoV-2 infection. Whole-study context: The chains were unpaired, and the sequenced material was bulk RNA from unsorted whole blood. Whole-study results and caveats: A preference for anti-spike CD8 responses marked VDJdb matching, which missed private and CD4 specificities.

Comment on this clonotype: The antigen remains unidentified.

The protocol attached unique molecular identifiers to individual cDNA molecules. TCRdb fed the 5' RACE reads into MiXCR, producing one record per CDR3 protein. The profile shows about 48,000 distinct CDR3 sequences, about 6% of them singletons. The sequence was obtained from an adult who was a healthcare worker with PCR-confirmed SARS-CoV-2 infection or an uninfected control (not recorded which). Here the sequenced sample was whole blood, taken at baseline.

The CDR3 spells CASSVAPGSGGENGYTF. In DNA form, the CDR3 reads TGTGCCAGCAGCGTAGCTCCAGGGTCAGGGGGCGAGAATGGCTACACCTTC. The chain has TRBV9 and TRBJ1-2, with 8 bases fitting TRBD1. The CDR3 length is 17 residues. With V trimmed by 0 bases and J by 6 bases, 13 bases remained unmatched. Germline CDR1 and CDR2: SGDLS and YYNGEE.